This TCR beta chain is drawn from a study of blood T cells in healthy people across ages. A second PCR of about 7 to 12 cycles used a sample-barcoded 5' primer and a J-beta primer mix. TCRdb passed the 5' RACE reads through MiXCR, listing each CDR3 protein once. The sample has hundreds of thousands of distinct CDR3 sequences, roughly 49% seen once. Researchers report isolating at least 6 million PBMCs per sample. The V gene lost 0 bases and the J gene lost 6 bases, with 3 bases spanning the gap. The CDR3 runs 12 residues. The V gene's germline CDR1 is ENHRY and CDR2 SYGVKD. The TCR was taken from a woman aged 55-69 years in good health. The chain is built from TRBV10-3 and TRBJ1-3; no firm D call. Material: blood. CDR3 sequence: CAISESLNTIYF. The CDR3 nucleotides read TGTGCCATCAGTGAGTCGTTAAACACCATATATTTT.